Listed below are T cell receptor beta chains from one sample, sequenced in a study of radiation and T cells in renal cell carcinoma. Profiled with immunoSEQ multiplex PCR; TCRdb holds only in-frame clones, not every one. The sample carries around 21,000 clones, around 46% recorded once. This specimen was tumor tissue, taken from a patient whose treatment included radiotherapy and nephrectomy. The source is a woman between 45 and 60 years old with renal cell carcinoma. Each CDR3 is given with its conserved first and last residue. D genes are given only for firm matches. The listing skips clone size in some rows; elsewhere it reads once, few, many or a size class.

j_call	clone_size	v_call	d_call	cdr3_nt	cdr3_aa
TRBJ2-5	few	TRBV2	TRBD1	TGTGCCAGTGATCGGGGACAGGGTGGGGAGACCCAGTACTTC	CASDRGQGGETQYF
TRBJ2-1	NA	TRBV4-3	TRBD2	TGCGCCAGCAGCCAAGATCTGATATCGGGGGGCTACAATGAGCAGTTCTTC	CASSQDLISGGYNEQFF
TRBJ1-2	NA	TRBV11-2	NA	TGTGCCAGCAGCTTAGGCCGATGGAACTATGGCTACACCTTC	CASSLGRWNYGYTF
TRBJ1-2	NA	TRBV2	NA	TGTGCCAGCAGGGTGTCACAGGGCCAGAGCTATGGCTACACCTTC	CASRVSQGQSYGYTF
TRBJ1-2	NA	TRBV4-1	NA	TGCGCCAGCAGCCAAGTCGGAGGGAATCCCTCCCTCTATGGCTACACCTTC	CASSQVGGNPSLYGYTF
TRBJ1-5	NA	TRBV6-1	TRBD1	TGTGCCAGCAGTGAACTACAGGGGTCCTATTATCAGCCCCAGCATTTT	CASSELQGSYYQPQHF
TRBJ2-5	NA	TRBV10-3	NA	TGTGCCATCAGCGAGGGACTTTACCAAGAGACCCAGTACTTC	CAISEGLYQETQYF
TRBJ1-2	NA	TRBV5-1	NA	TGCGCCAGCAGCTCAGGGCAGGGTAACTATGGCTACACCTTC	CASSSGQGNYGYTF
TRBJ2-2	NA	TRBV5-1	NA	TGCGCCAGCAGCTTGGAGGGTTACAACACCGGGGAGCTGTTTTTT	CASSLEGYNTGELFF
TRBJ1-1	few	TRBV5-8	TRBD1	TGTGCCAGCAGCTTGGGTGACAGGGTTCAAGCTGAAGCTTTCTTT	CASSLGDRVQAEAFF
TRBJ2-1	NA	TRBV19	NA	TGTGCCAGTAGTATCGCCGCGGAAAACAATGAGCAGTTCTTC	CASSIAAENNEQFF
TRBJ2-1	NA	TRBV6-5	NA	TGTGCCAGCAGTAGAACCCCTAGCTCCAATGAGCAGTTCTTC	CASSRTPSSNEQFF
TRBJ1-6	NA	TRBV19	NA	TGTGCCAGTAGTACACTTGGCTCCTATAATTCACCCCTCCACTTT	CASSTLGSYNSPLHF
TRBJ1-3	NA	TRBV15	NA	TGTGCCACCAGCAGGGGCTCTGGAAACACCATATATTTT	CATSRGSGNTIYF
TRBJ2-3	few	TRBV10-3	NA	TGTGCCATCAGTACAGGGTTTTTAGATACGCAGTATTTT	CAISTGFLDTQYF
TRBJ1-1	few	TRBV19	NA	TGTGCCAGTAGTATAGCAGGGCGGGTAGGCACTGAAGCTTTCTTT	CASSIAGRVGTEAFF